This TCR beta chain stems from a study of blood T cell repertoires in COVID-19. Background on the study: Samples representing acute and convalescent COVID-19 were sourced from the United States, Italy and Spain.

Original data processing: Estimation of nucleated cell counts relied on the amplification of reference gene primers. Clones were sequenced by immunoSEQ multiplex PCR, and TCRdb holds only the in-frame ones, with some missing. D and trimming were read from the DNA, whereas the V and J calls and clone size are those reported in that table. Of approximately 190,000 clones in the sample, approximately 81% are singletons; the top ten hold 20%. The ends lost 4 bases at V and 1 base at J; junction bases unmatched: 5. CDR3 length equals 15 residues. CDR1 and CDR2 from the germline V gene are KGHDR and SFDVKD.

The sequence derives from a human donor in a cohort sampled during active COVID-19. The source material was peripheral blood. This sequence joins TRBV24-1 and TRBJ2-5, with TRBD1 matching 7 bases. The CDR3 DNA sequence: TGTGCCACCAGTGACCGAGGACAGGCCCAAGAGACCCAGTACTTC. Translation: CATSDRGQAQETQYF.